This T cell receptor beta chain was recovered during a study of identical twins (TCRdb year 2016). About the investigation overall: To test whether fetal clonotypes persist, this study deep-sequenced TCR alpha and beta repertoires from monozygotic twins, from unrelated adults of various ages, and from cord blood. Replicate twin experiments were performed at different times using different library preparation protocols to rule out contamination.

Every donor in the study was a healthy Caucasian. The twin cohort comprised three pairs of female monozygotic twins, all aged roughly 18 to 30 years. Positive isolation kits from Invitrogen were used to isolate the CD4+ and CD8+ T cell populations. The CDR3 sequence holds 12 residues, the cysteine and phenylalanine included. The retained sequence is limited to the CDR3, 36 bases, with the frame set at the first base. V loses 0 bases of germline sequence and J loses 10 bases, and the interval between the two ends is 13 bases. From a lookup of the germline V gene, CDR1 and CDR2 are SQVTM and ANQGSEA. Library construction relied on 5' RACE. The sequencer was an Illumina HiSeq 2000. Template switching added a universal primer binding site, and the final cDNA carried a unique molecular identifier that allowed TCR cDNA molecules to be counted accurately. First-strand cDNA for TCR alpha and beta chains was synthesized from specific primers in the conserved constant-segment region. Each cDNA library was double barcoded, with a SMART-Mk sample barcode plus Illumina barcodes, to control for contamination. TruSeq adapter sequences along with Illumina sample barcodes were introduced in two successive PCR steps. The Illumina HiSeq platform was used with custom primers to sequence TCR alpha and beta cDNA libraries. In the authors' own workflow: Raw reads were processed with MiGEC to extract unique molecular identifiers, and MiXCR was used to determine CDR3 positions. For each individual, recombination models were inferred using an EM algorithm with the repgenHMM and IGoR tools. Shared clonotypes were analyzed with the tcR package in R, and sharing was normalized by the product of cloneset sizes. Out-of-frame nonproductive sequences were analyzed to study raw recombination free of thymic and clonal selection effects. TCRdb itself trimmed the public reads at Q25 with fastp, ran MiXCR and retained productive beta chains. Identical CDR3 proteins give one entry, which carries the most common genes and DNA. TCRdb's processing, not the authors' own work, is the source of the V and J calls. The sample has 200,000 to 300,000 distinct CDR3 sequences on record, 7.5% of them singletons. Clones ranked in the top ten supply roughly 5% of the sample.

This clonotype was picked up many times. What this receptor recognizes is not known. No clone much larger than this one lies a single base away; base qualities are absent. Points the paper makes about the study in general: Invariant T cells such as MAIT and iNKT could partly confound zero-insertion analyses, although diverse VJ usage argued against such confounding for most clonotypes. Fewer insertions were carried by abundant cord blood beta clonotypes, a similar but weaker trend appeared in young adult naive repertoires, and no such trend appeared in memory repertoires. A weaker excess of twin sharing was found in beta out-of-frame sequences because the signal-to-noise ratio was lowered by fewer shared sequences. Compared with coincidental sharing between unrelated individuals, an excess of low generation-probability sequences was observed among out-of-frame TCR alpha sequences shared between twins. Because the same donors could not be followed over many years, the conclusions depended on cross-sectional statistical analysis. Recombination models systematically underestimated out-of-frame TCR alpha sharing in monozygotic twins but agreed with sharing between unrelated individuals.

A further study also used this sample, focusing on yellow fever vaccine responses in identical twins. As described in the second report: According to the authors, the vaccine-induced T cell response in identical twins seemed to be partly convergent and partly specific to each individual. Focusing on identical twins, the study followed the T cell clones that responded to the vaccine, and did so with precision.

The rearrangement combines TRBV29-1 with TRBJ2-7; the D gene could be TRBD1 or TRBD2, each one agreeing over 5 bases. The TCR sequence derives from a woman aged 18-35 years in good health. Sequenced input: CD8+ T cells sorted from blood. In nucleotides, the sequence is TGCAGCGTTGAAGATTACGTGGGGGAACAGTACTTC. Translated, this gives CSVEDYVGEQYF.